Listed here are 27 T cell receptor beta chains from one sample, sequenced in a study of blood T cells in healthy people across ages. Sample-barcoded 5' priming and a J-beta primer mix drove a second PCR of roughly 6 to 12 cycles. TCRdb reprocessed the 5' RACE reads with MiXCR, giving one entry per CDR3 protein. The sample includes 1.5 million to 1.8 million distinct CDR3 sequences, about 45% of them seen just once. The sample was blood. The receptors stem from a woman aged 18 to 35 in good health.

The rearrangement joins TRBV27 to TRBJ1-5; D remains unclear. Per germline, CDR1 MNHEY and CDR2 SMNVEV (reference sequence). The CDR3 has 16 residues. V was pared by 0 bases and J by 1 base, with 10 bases between. In nucleotides, the CDR3 is TGTGCCAGCAGTTTATCGGGGTATTGGAGCAATCAGCCCCAGCATTTT. Translated: CASSLSGYWSNQPQHF.

The sample holds a few counts of this clonotype. This rearrangement joins TRBV5-5 to TRBJ2-1; D remains ambiguous. Trimming left V 1 base short and J 5 bases short, with 10 bases between. The germline CDR1 and CDR2 sequences are SGHKS and YYEKEE (reference sequence). This CDR3 spans 14 amino acids. The CDR3 sequence: CASSLWSPDNEQFF. The CDR3 region has the DNA TGTGCCAGCAGCTTGTGGTCCCCGGACAATGAGCAGTTCTTC.

Only one count was recorded for this clonotype. The V and J genes are TRBV29-1 and TRBJ2-1, with 9 bases aligning to TRBD2. This CDR3 comprises 14 residues. From germline, CDR1 is SQVTM and CDR2 ANQGSEA. J lost 9 bases, V lost 6 bases, and 12 bases had no gene match. This CDR3 reads CSVGVRATSGEQFF. In DNA, the CDR3 is TGCAGCGTGGGGGTACGGGCGACTAGCGGTGAGCAGTTCTTC.

CDR3 residues: CATSRDRLAGGNHEQFF. CDR3 nucleotides: TGTGCCACCAGCAGAGATAGACTAGCGGGAGGAAACCATGAGCAGTTCTTC. This chain joins TRBV15 and TRBJ2-1, with 13 positions matching TRBD2. CDR1 LNHNV and CDR2 YYDKDF come from the germline V gene (reference sequence). The CDR3 loop spans 17 amino acids. Unmatched junction bases numbered 7, after V lost 0 bases and J lost 8 bases.

This chain links TRBV6-5 with TRBJ1-1, with 9 bases that match TRBD1. Per germline, CDR1 MNHEY and CDR2 SVGAGI. The CDR3 consists of 14 residues. V lost 6 bases, J lost 5 bases, and 7 bases stayed unmatched. In DNA form, the CDR3 reads TGTGCCAGCAGGAAGACAGGGGGAGGAACTGAAGCTTTCTTT. Its protein product is CASRKTGGGTEAFF.

For this clonotype: A junction boundary mismatches the germline segment, possibly from a read error. The rearrangement uses TRBV25-1 and TRBJ1-5; perhaps TRBD1 as D (6 bases). The length of the CDR3 is 17 residues. Per germline, CDR1 MGHDK and CDR2 SYGVNS. Here the CDR3 DNA reads TGTGCCAGCAGTCCGCGCTCGGAGGTGAGGGGGAATCAGCCCCAACATTTT. It is translated as CASSPRSEVRGNQPQHF. Full variable domain (rest looked up from reference TRBV25-1 and TRBJ1-5): EADIYQTPRYLVIGTGKKITLECSQTMGHDKMYWYQQDPGMELHLIHYSYGVNSTEKGDLSSESTVSRIRTEHFPLTLESARPSHTSQYLCASSPRSEVRGNQPQHFGDGTRLSIL.

The chain links TRBV6-5 to TRBJ1-2, with TRBD1 as a possible D gene (5 bases). Germline V gene sequence: CDR1 MNHEY, CDR2 SVGAGI. Deletions cut 3 bases from V and 4 bases from J, with 9 bases between. CDR3 length: 13 residues. The chain's CDR3 is CASSYGAGYGYTF. Here the CDR3 DNA reads TGTGCCAGCAGTTATGGGGCGGGCTATGGCTACACCTTC.

As to this clonotype: A much more abundant neighbour one base away suggests this may be a read error. The chain joins TRBV24-1 to TRBJ2-5; 9 bases are shared with TRBD1. The V gene's germline CDR1 is KGHDR and CDR2 SFDVKD. The CDR3 is made up of 16 amino acids. The trim removed 3 bases at V and 4 bases at J, leaving 8 bases unmatched. The CDR3 bases are TGTGCCACCAGTGATGTTGGGACAGGGAGGCGAGAGACCCAGTACTTC. Protein: CATSDVGTGRRETQYF.

The rearrangement joins TRBV12-3 or TRBV12-4 to TRBJ2-6, with D perhaps matching TRBD2 (5 bases). Trimming pared 5 bases from V and 2 bases from J, leaving 19 bases between. CDR3 length: 18 amino acids. Here the CDR3 DNA reads TGTGCCAGCAGTATCCGGACGGACTTGTCGCCTGGGGCCAACGTCCTGACTTTC. It translates to CASSIRTDLSPGANVLTF.

This chain joins TRBV7-2 and TRBJ2-5, with 9 bases fitting TRBD2. V was clipped by 3 bases and J by 4 bases; unmatched bases: 9. Germline-derived CDR1 and CDR2 are SGHTA and FQGNSA. The CDR3 sequence is 16 residues long. The CDR3 spells CASSFGGGAGLETQYF. The CDR3 bases are TGTGCCAGCAGCTTTGGCGGGGGGGCCGGGTTAGAGACCCAGTACTTC.

This chain joins TRBV29-1 and TRBJ2-5; 9 positions agree with TRBD1. The germline gives CDR1 SQVTM, CDR2 ANQGSEA. This CDR3 has 14 residues. The junction had 11 bases not matched to a gene; V was cut back by 7 bases and J by 5 bases. The CDR3 region is CSGLDRGIRETQYF. The CDR3 DNA reads TGCAGCGGACTGGACAGGGGTATTCGGGAGACCCAGTACTTC.

V usage is TRBV20-1 and J usage is TRBJ2-7; D not certain. Germline lookup yields CDR1 DFQATT and CDR2 SNEGSKA (reference sequence). The CDR3 length is 13 residues. Deletions cut 5 bases from V and 5 bases from J, with 16 bases between. The CDR3 spells CSASKNLIHEQYF. The CDR3 DNA sequence: TGCAGTGCTTCCAAAAACTTGATCCACGAGCAGTACTTC.

With respect to this clonotype: This may be a read error, as it is one base from a much larger clone. The gene calls are TRBV9 and TRBJ2-3; unclear D gene. The CDR3 extends over 13 amino acids. Germline CDR1 and CDR2: SGDLS and YYNGEE. The CDR3 coding sequence is TGTGTCAGCAGCGTAGTAGCCACAGATACGCAGTATTTT. Its protein is CVSSVVATDTQYF.

The rearrangement uses TRBV28 and TRBJ1-6; D is perhaps TRBD1 (5 bases). The CDR3 totals 15 residues. Trimming left V 4 bases short and J 7 bases short, with 14 bases between. CDR1 is MDHEN and CDR2 is SYDVKM in the germline V gene. CDR3 amino acids: CASSSAGTSNSPLHF. The CDR3 DNA sequence: TGTGCCAGCAGTTCCGCCGGGACGTCGAATTCACCCCTCCACTTT.

Concerning this clonotype itself: A single base separates this from a much larger clone, so it may be a read error. This rearrangement joins TRBV11-2 to TRBJ2-3, with D possibly being TRBD1 or TRBD2 (6 bases each). Trimming pared 4 bases from V and 4 bases from J, leaving 15 bases between. CDR1 is SGHAT, CDR2 FQNNGV, per germline. The CDR3 runs 15 residues. CDR3 protein: CASSSNRASADTQYF. CDR3 DNA sequence: TGTGCCAGCAGCTCCAACAGGGCTAGCGCAGATACGCAGTATTTT.

With regard to this clonotype: One end of the junction fails to match germline, which may point to a read error. Here the CDR3 reads CASRGQPGEKPFF. CDR3 DNA sequence: TGTGCCAGCAGAGGACAGCCGGGAGAAAAACCGTTTTTT. The chain joins TRBV7-2 to TRBJ1-4; D is perhaps TRBD1 (6 bases). The CDR3 is 13 amino acids. From germline, CDR1 is SGHTA and CDR2 FQGNSA.

This rearrangement joins TRBV7-9 to TRBJ1-2; a weak D match, TRBD1 (6 bases). Trimming cost V 4 bases and J 7 bases, with 16 bases left between them. The CDR3 extends over 14 amino acids. The germline gives CDR1 SEHNR, CDR2 FQNEAQ (reference sequence). CDR3 nucleotides: TGTGCCAGCAGCTCCGAGGGGGGGGCCATTGGCTACACCTTC. This codes for CASSSEGGAIGYTF.

This clonotype showed up just a few times. The J gene is TRBJ2-2, the V gene TRBV5-1; D ambiguous. CDR1 and CDR2 from the germline V gene are SGHRS and YFSETQ. The CDR3 covers 16 residues. V was trimmed by 3 bases and J by 0 bases, leaving 12 bases between them. CDR3 loop: CASSSGKLTNTGELFF. In nucleotides, the CDR3 is TGCGCCAGCAGCTCCGGCAAGCTTACGAACACCGGGGAGCTGTTTTTT.

This clonotype was seen more than once but under ten times. This chain connects TRBV7-9 to TRBJ2-7; D call uncertain. The germline V gene encodes CDR1 SEHNR and CDR2 FQNEAQ (reference sequence). V was cut by 2 bases and J by 7 bases, with 15 bases left in between. This CDR3 is built from 14 residues. In DNA form, the CDR3 reads TGTGCCAGCAGCTTAACAAATCCGTTAGGGGAGCAGTACTTC. It is translated as CASSLTNPLGEQYF.

The table lists this clonotype with a few counts. V and J are TRBV7-2 and TRBJ1-2, with D uncertain. This CDR3 is 15 amino acids long. V lost 2 bases, J lost 5 bases, and 15 bases lay in between. Germline CDR1 reads SGHTA; CDR2 reads FQGNSA. CDR3 sequence (DNA): TGTGCCAGCAGCTTATTGGTCGGAAGAGCGTATGGCTACACCTTC. Amino acid sequence: CASSLLVGRAYGYTF. The full variable domain, with the rest looked up from reference TRBV7-2 and TRBJ1-2, is GAGVSQSPSNKVTEKGKDVELRCDPISGHTALYWYRQSLGQGLEFLIYFQGNSAPDKSGLPSDRFSAERTGGSVSTLTIQRTQQEDSAVYLCASSLLVGRAYGYTFGSGTRLTVV.

V is TRBV5-1 and J is TRBJ2-1; the D is unclear. The CDR3 has 13 amino acids. V lost 0 bases and J lost 10, with 11 bases in between. CDR1 is SGHRS and CDR2 is YFSETQ in the germline V gene. CDR3 residues: CASSLAATHEQFF. CDR3 DNA: TGCGCCAGCAGCTTGGCCGCAACGCACGAGCAGTTCTTC. The complete variable domain, with remaining parts taken from reference TRBV5-1 and TRBJ2-1, reads KAGVTQTPRYLIKTRGQQVTLSCSPISGHRSVSWYQQTPGQGLQFLFEYFSETQRNKGNFPGRFSGRQFSNSRSEMNVSTLELGDSALYLCASSLAATHEQFFGPGTRLTVL.

Only a few counts were recorded for this clonotype. The gene calls are TRBV12-3 or TRBV12-4 and TRBJ1-5, with D maybe TRBD1 (6 bases). V lost 3 bases and J lost 0, with 9 bases in between. The CDR3 spans 15 residues. In nucleotides, the CDR3 is TGTGCCAGCAGTTTGGGGGGCCATAGCAATCAGCCCCAGCATTTT. Protein product: CASSLGGHSNQPQHF.

The rearrangement joins TRBV6-5 to TRBJ2-3; D unclear. Germline loops: CDR1 MNHEY, CDR2 SVGAGI. With 0 bases removed from V and 5 bases from J, the gap between germline ends came to 6 bases. The length of the CDR3 is 13 residues. The CDR3 DNA sequence: TGTGCCAGCAGTTACTCTCAACAAGATACGCAGTATTTT. Translation gives CASSYSQQDTQYF.

Comment on this clonotype: The junction departs from germline at one end; a sequencing error may be responsible. The chain couples TRBV7-9 to TRBJ2-3, with D maybe TRBD1 (5 bases). The CDR3 sequence is 14 residues long. Germline CDR1 SEHNR, CDR2 FQNEAQ (reference sequence). The CDR3 spells CASSATVGTDMQYF. The DNA of the CDR3 is TGTGCCAGCAGCGCGACAGTTGGTACAGATATGCAGTATTTT.

The CDR3 DNA follows: TGTGCCTGGAGTGTAGGGTCAGATACGCAGTATTTT. Its translation is CAWSVGSDTQYF. The genes are TRBV30 and TRBJ2-3; D is unresolved. V shed 0 bases and J shed 4 bases, with 5 bases lying between them. This CDR3 is built from 12 residues. CDR1 is GTSNPN and CDR2 is SVGIG in the germline V gene (reference sequence).

The J gene is TRBJ2-7, the V gene TRBV20-1, with TRBD1 as a possible D gene (5 bases). The ends were cut back, 3 bases at V and 5 bases at J, with 14 bases in the middle. The CDR3 loop spans 13 amino acids. The germline gives CDR1 DFQATT, CDR2 SNEGSKA (reference sequence). The CDR3 reads CSARIMAGNEQYF. Written as DNA, the CDR3 is TGCAGTGCTAGGATTATGGCAGGGAACGAGCAGTACTTC.

The rearrangement joins TRBV4-1 to TRBJ1-1; a possible D gene is TRBD1 (5 bases). The CDR3 consists of 15 residues. Per germline, CDR1 MGHRA and CDR2 YSYEKL. V dropped 2 bases and J dropped 1 base, with 11 bases sitting between them. The CDR3 loop is CASSQQGLPNTEAFF. The CDR3 nucleotides read TGCGCCAGCAGCCAACAGGGTTTGCCGAACACTGAAGCTTTCTTT.